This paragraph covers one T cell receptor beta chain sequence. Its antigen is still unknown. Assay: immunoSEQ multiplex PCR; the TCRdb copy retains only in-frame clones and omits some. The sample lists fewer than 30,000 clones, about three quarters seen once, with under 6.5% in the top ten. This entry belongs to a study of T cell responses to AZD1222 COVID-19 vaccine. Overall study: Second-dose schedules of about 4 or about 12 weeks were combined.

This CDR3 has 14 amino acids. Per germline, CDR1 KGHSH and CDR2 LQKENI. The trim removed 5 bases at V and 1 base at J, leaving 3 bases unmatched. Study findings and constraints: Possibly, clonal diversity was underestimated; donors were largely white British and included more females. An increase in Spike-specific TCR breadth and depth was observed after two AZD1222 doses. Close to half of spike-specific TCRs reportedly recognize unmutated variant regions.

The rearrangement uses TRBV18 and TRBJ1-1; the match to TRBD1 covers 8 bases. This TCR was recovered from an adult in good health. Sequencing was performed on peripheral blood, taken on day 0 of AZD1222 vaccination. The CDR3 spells CASSTGQGNTEAFF. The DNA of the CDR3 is TGTGCCAGCTCAACCGGACAGGGGAACACTGAAGCTTTCTTT.